These 2 T cell receptor beta chains were all obtained from the same sample, sequenced in a study of blood T cell repertoires in COVID-19. Assay: immunoSEQ multiplex PCR; the TCRdb copy retains only in-frame clones and omits some. The table includes approximately 130,000 clones, approximately 90% detected once. The specimen was peripheral blood. Receptor source: a man aged 70-80 years with active or convalescent COVID-19.

V usage is TRBV5-1 and J usage is TRBJ1-1; TRBD1 matches at 8 bases. The length of the CDR3 is 14 residues. The germline CDR1 and CDR2 sequences are SGHRS and YFSETQ. The V and J ends lost 4 bases and 1 base, in that order; junction bases with no gene match: 3. The CDR3 DNA reads TGCGCCAGCAGCATGGACAGGGAGAACACTGAAGCTTTCTTT. Translation gives CASSMDRENTEAFF.

This chain uses TRBV19 with TRBJ2-1, with 15 bases matching TRBD2. The V gene end was trimmed by 7 bases and the J gene end by 1 base; junction bases not matched to a gene: 8. The length of the CDR3 is 18 residues. Looked up from germline, CDR1 is LNHDA and CDR2 is SQIVND (reference sequence). The CDR3 loop reads CASMGGTSGRLSYNEQFF. DNA of the CDR3: TGTGCCAGTATGGGGGGGACTAGCGGGAGGCTTTCCTACAATGAGCAGTTCTTC. Combining the CDR3 with reference TRBV19 and TRBJ2-1 gives the whole variable domain DGGITQSPKYLFRKEGQNVTLSCEQNLNHDAMYWYRQDPGQGLRLIYYSQIVNDFQKGDIAEGYSVSREKKESFPLTVTSAQKNPTAFYLCASMGGTSGRLSYNEQFFGPGTRLTVL.